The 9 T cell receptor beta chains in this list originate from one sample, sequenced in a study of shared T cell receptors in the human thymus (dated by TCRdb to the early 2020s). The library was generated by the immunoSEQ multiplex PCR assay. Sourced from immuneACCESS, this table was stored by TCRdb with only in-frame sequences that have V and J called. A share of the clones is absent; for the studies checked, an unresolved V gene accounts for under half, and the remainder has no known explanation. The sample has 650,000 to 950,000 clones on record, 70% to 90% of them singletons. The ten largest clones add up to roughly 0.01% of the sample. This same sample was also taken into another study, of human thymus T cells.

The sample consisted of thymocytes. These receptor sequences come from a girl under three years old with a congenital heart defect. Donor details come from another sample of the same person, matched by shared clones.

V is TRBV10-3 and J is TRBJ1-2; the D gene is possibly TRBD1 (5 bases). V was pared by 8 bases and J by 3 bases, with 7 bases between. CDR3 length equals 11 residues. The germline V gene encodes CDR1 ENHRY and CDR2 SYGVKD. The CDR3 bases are TGTGCCATCGACAGCGACTATGGCTACACCTTC. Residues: CAIDSDYGYTF.

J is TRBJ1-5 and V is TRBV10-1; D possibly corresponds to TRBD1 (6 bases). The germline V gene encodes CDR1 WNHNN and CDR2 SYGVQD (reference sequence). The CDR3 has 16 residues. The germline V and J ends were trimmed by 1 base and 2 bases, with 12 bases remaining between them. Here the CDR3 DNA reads TGCGCCAGCAGTGAGTGGGGGCTCAGGGGCAATCAGCCCCAGCATTTT. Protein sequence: CASSEWGLRGNQPQHF.

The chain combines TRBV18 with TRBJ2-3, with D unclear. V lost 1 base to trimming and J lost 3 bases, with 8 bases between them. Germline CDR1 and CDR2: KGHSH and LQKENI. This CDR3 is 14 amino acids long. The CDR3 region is CASSPRPVTDTQYF. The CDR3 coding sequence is TGTGCCAGCTCACCACGTCCGGTGACAGATACGCAGTATTTT.

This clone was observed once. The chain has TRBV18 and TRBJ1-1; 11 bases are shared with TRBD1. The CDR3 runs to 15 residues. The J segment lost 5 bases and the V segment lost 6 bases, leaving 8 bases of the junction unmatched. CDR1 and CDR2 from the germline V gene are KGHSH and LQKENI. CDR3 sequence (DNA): TGTGCCAGCTCCCCGGACAGGGGGCGTCGGACTGAAGCTTTCTTT. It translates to CASSPDRGRRTEAFF.

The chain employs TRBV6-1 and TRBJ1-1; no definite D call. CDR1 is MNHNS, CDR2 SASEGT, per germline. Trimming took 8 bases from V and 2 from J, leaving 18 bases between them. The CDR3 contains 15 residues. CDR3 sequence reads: CASCPSQAPNTEAFF. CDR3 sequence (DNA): TGTGCCAGCTGCCCAAGTCAGGCCCCTAACACTGAAGCTTTCTTT.

The CDR3 DNA follows: TGTGCCACGCTCCGGGTTCGTGTGTTTTCGTGGACTGAAGCTTTCTTT. Protein product: CATLRVRVFSWTEAFF. This rearrangement joins TRBV28 to TRBJ1-1; D ambiguous. Germline V lookup: CDR1 MDHEN, CDR2 SYDVKM. Trimming left V 10 bases short and J 5 bases short, with 26 bases between. This CDR3 spans 16 amino acids.

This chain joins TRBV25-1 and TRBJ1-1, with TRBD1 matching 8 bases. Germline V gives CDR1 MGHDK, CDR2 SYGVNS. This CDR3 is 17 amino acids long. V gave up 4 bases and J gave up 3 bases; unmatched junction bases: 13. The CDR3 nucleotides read TGTGCCAGCAGTGCCAATCACAGGGGGGGCGAACACACTGAAGCTTTCTTT. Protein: CASSANHRGGEHTEAFF.

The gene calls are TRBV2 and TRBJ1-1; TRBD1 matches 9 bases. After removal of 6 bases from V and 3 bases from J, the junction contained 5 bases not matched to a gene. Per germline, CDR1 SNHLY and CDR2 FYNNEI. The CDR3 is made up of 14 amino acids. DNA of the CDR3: TGTGCCAGCAGGGGACAGGGTAGCGACACTGAAGCTTTCTTT. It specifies CASRGQGSDTEAFF. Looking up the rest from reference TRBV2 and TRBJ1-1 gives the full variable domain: EPEVTQTPSHQVTQMGQEVILRCVPISNHLYFYWYRQILGQKVEFLVSFYNNEISEKSEIFDDQFSVERPDGSNFTLKIRSTKLEDSAMYFCASRGQGSDTEAFFGQGTRLTVV.

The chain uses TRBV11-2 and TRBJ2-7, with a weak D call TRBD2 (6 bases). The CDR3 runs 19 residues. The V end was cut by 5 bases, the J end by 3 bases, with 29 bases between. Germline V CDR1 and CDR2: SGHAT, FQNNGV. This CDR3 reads CASSPVERTTREYCYEQYF. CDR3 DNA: TGTGCCAGCAGCCCCGTGGAGCGGACGACTAGAGAATACTGCTACGAGCAGTACTTC.